Sequencing of this T cell receptor (beta chain) was carried out in a study of cytomegalovirus exposure and HLA in healthy donors. Study outcomes and limitations: Reports described diagnosis of cytomegalovirus status by the classifier as highly specific and sensitive. A later analysis revealed that TCR association rates differed between HLA loci, peaking at DRB1 and bottoming out at HLA-C. When a later analysis compared HLA-associated TCR beta chains with equally common others, the HLA-associated chains turned out to be more clonally expanded and to have lower generation probabilities.

This clone was observed a single time. Its cognate antigen is unknown. This PCR relied on a set of 60 Vbeta primers and 13 Jbeta primers. Using immunoSEQ multiplex PCR, the repertoire was profiled, and TCRdb retains in-frame clones only, with some absent. The sample contains about 140,000 clones, over 70% of which appear only once. The germline CDR1 and CDR2 sequences are SSHAT and FNYEAQ (reference sequence). V dropped 5 bases and J dropped 3; count of bases not matched to a gene: 5. CDR3 length equals 16 residues. This chain uses TRBV7-7 with TRBJ2-5; 14 bases match TRBD2. The sequenced material came from PBMCs. The TCR originated in a man aged 35-49 years in good health and CMV-seronegative. This chain's CDR3 is CASSPGLAGDEETQYF. The DNA for the CDR3 is TGTGCCAGCAGCCCGGGACTAGCGGGGGACGAAGAGACCCAGTACTTC. Drawing the rest from reference TRBV7-7 and TRBJ2-5, the complete variable domain is GAGVSQSPRYKVTKRGQDVTLRCDPISSHATLYWYQQALGQGPEFLTYFNYEAQPDKSGLPSDRFSAERPEGSISTLTIQRTEQRDSAMYRCASSPGLAGDEETQYFGPGTRLLVL.